This TCR beta chain was identified during a study of blood T cell repertoires in COVID-19. The wider study: Samples representing acute and convalescent COVID-19 were sourced from the United States, Italy and Spain. Sample material is recorded as cDNA or gDNA derived from T cells, B-cell-depleted T cells, or PBMCs.

The CDR3 sequence is 13 residues long. Authors' data handling: Estimates of nucleated cell counts were drawn from the amplification of reference gene primers. Here immunoSEQ multiplex PCR was the method, and the copy in TCRdb shows in-frame clones only, minus some. The V and J calls and clone size are taken from that table; D and trimming were inferred from the DNA. The sample carries about 260,000 clones, about nine tenths recorded once. Sequenced material: peripheral blood. The chain links TRBV21-1 to TRBJ1-4. TRBV21-1 is a pseudogene. The sequence came from a woman aged 40 to 50 who had recovered from COVID-19. CDR3 nucleotides: TGTGCCAGCAATCGGCGGAACAATGAAAAACTGTTTTTT. This encodes CASNRRNNEKLFF.